One sample yielded the 5 T cell receptor beta chains listed below, sequenced in a study of tissue T cells after allogeneic stem cell transplantation (dated by TCRdb to between 2021 and 2022). The library was generated by the immunoSEQ multiplex PCR assay. The table comes from immuneACCESS by way of TCRdb, which keeps in-frame sequences with V and J called. Part of the clones is missing from these tables; in studies checked, under half for an unresolved V gene and the rest for unknown reasons. The sample yields under 8,000 clones; roughly 32% were counted once. 6% to 7% of the sample is held by the ten biggest clonotypes. This sample's time point label indicates: mouse harvest day 14 after allogeneic transplant. Each mouse graft consisted of 10^7 T-cell-depleted bone marrow cells plus 10^6 splenic CD5+ T cells and was given by tail vein injection. The sample consisted of skin. The source is a female BALB/c mouse given C57BL/6 T cells with graft-versus-host disease after an allogeneic hematopoietic cell transplant.

Judged by abundance, this clone is medium-sized (0.01 to 0.1%). Gene labels here are mouse ones. The read terminates 1 residue ahead of where the CDR3 ends, so the germline J gene completes it. The J gene is TRBJ1-3, the V gene TRBV3; TRBD1 aligns across 7 bases. The germline V gene has CDR1 SNHLY and CDR2 FYNGKV (reference sequence). V was pared by 5 bases and J by 2 bases, with 0 bases of the junction left unmatched. This CDR3 is built from 13 residues. The sequenced CDR3 bases are TGTGCCAGCAGCCAGGGGGCTGGAAATACGCTCTAT. It is translated as CASSQGAGNTLY. The full-length CDR3 reads as CASSQGAGNTLYF.

On this clone itself: These gene names are mouse names. The read halts 1 residue ahead of the CDR3 end, with the missing end drawn from the germline J gene. Other DNA sequences in the same sample also yield this CDR3. V and J are TRBV12-2 and TRBJ2-5; 11 positions agree with TRBD2. The CDR3 sequence is 15 residues long. Germline values: CDR1 SGHLS, CDR2 HYDKME. V shed 1 base, J shed 2 bases, and the junction held 1 base outside the gene matches. CDR3 DNA, as far as it was read: TGTGCCAGCTCTCTGGGGACTGGGGGCCAAGACACCCAGTAC. Translation: CASSLGTGGQDTQY. The full CDR3 reads CASSLGTGGQDTQYF.

Points on this clone: Gene names denote mouse genes. The read ends 1 residue shy of where the CDR3 ends; the end is completed using the germline J gene. The J gene is TRBJ2-2, the V gene TRBV13-2; D unclear. CDR3 length: 13 residues. The V gene's germline CDR1 is NNHNN and CDR2 SYGAGS (reference sequence). Trimming removed 0 bases at V and 0 bases at J, with 0 bases between. The CDR3 reads CASGDANTGQLYF. Partial CDR3 DNA: TGTGCCAGCGGTGATGCAAACACCGGGCAGCTCTAC.

Points on this clone: Gene names denote mouse genes. The sequenced fragment ends 1 residue before the CDR3 boundary, so the rest is inferred from the germline J gene. The rearrangement links TRBV13-2 to TRBJ2-5; 14 positions match TRBD2. The V and J ends lost 5 bases and 5 bases, in that order; junction bases with no gene match: 4. The CDR3 covers 15 residues. The V gene's germline CDR1 is NNHNN and CDR2 SYGAGS (reference sequence). The CDR3 reads CASGLGLGGPDTQYF. The CDR3 bases that were read are TGTGCCAGCGGCTTGGGACTGGGGGGGCCAGACACCCAGTAC.

Remarks on this clone: Gene names are the mouse ones. The read terminates 1 residue before the CDR3 end, so the remaining end is supplied by the germline J gene. J is TRBJ1-2 and V is TRBV26; D perhaps matches TRBD1 (6 bases). Germline V gene sequence: CDR1 KGHPV, CDR2 FQNQEV (reference sequence). The V gene lost 2 bases and the J gene lost 2 bases, with 6 bases spanning the gap. The CDR3 is made up of 13 amino acids. CDR3 loop: CASSLQGNSDYTF. The CDR3 DNA, read in part, is TGTGCCAGCAGTCTGCAGGGGAACTCCGACTACACC.